This T cell receptor (beta chain) was obtained from a study of blood T cells in healthy people across ages. V lost 4 bases, J lost 9 bases, and 10 bases stayed unmatched. This CDR3 contains 14 residues. The germline V gene has CDR1 SGDLS and CDR2 YYNGEE. Study-level points and caveats: Lack of knowledge of donor CMV status possibly confounded expanded clonotype changes.

At least ten counts were recorded for this clonotype. The antigen remains unidentified. Using a J-beta primer mix together with a sample-barcoded 5' primer, a second PCR was run for roughly 6 to 12 cycles. In TCRdb, the 5' RACE reads were re-called with MiXCR into one record per CDR3 protein. The sample shows fewer than 900,000 distinct CDR3 sequences, roughly 45% of them seen only once. This rearrangement joins TRBV9 to TRBJ2-1; 7 nucleotides agree with TRBD2. This clonotype originated in a woman aged 60-75 years in good health. The specimen sequenced was blood. The CDR3 sequence: CASSTGGGIGEQFF. CDR3 in DNA: TGTGCCAGCAGCACCGGGGGAGGGATAGGTGAGCAGTTCTTC.